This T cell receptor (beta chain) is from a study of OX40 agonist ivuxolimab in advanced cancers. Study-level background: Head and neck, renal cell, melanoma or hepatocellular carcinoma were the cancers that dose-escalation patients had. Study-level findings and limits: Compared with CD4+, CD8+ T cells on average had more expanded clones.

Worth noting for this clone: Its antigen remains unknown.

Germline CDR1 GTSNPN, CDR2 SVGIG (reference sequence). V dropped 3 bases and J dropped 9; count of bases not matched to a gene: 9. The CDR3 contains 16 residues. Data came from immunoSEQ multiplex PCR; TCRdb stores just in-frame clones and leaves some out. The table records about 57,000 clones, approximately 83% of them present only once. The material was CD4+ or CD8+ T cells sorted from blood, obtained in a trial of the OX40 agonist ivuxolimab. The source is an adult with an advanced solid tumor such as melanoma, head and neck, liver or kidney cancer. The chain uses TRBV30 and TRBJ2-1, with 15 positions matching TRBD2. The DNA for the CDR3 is TGTGCCTGGAGCCCCCGGACTAGCGGGAGGGTCGGTGAGCAGTTCTTC. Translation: CAWSPRTSGRVGEQFF.